This is a list of T cell receptor beta chains from one sample in a study of blood T cell repertoires in COVID-19. Measured with immunoSEQ multiplex PCR; TCRdb has only the in-frame clones, and not every one. This table holds 200,000 to 250,000 clones, roughly 85% found once. Sequencing was carried out using PBMCs or T cells enriched from blood (not recorded which). These receptor sequences come from a woman aged 50 to 60 who had been exposed to COVID-19. Both conserved end residues are part of each CDR3. The order of the fields is V gene, J gene, CDR3 protein.

TRBV29-1	TRBJ1-1	CSVEDGRGTEAFF
TRBV7-3	TRBJ2-5	CASSPRGRGGSETQYF
TRBV5-1	TRBJ1-2	CASSIGQVSAYGYTF
TRBV5-6	TRBJ1-6	CASSLPGTSSGITSPLHF
TRBV9	TRBJ1-5	CASSSQGGRDQPQHF
TRBV7-2	TRBJ2-5	CASSLELAPRRRETQYF
TRBV5-1	TRBJ1-1	CASSLTGGLMNTEAFF
TRBV27	TRBJ2-7	CASSFGVEQYF
TRBV3-1/TRBV3-2	TRBJ2-1	CASSQGWDSFDNEQFF
TRBV10-3	TRBJ2-1	CAISERTAYNEQFF
TRBV19	TRBJ1-1	CASTRAGRPEAFF
TRBV21-1	TRBJ1-1	CASSKGYRVVYEAFF
TRBV5-1	TRBJ2-2	CASSLGQGTNTGELFF
TRBV10-3	TRBJ1-1	CAISGQANTEAFF
TRBV19	TRBJ2-2	CASSIELATGELFF
TRBV18	TRBJ1-1	CASSPRELSLRPTEAFF
TRBV1	TRBJ1-2	CTSREPSLCETYGYTF
TRBV14	TRBJ2-5	CASSQIAGGEETQYF
TRBV6-4	TRBJ1-1	CASSADMNTEAFF
TRBV3-1/TRBV3-2	TRBJ2-2	CASSQDGGARELFF
TRBV5-1	TRBJ2-3	CASSLALRGGTTDTQYF
TRBV18	TRBJ1-1	CASSATGYNTEAFF
TRBV29-1	TRBJ1-2	CSVVQSGGVPGYTF
TRBV5-6	TRBJ1-6	CASSLYGTPLHF
TRBV19	TRBJ1-6	CASKVGTINSPLHF
TRBV7-2	TRBJ2-4	CASSPATGKGENIQYF
TRBV7-9	TRBJ2-7	CASSLVVGSREQYF
TRBV5-6	TRBJ1-3	CASSFGSGNTIYF
TRBV11-3	TRBJ1-3	CASSTSGSSGNTIYF
TRBV11-1	TRBJ2-7	CASSFPSSYEQYF
TRBV6-5	TRBJ2-2	CASSYSSGVAAGELFF
TRBV10-2	TRBJ1-1	CASSESRGRGRGNTEAFF
TRBV19	TRBJ1-5	CASSIWGALRRNQPQHF
TRBV10-2	TRBJ1-1	CASSESPGDTEAFF
TRBV6-5	TRBJ2-7	CASNMAGGSYEQYF
TRBV30	TRBJ2-1	CAWSALSGGSYNEQFF
TRBV25-1	TRBJ1-1	CASGPDRAFF
TRBV7-9	TRBJ1-1	CASSYDRTYTEAFF
TRBV24-1	TRBJ2-1	CATGSTYNEQFF
TRBV5-5	TRBJ2-3	CASTLRGGTDTQYF
TRBV28	TRBJ1-6	CASSSPPTGSRNSPLHF
TRBV7-9	TRBJ1-1	CASTKSGVNTEAFF
TRBV12-3/TRBV12-4	TRBJ1-1	CASSFGTGKAFF
TRBV7-9	TRBJ2-7	CASSSRDSGTPYEQYF
TRBV11-2	TRBJ2-1	CASSLSGLEQFF
TRBV15	TRBJ2-7	CATSRVGSTYEQYF
TRBV5-4	TRBJ2-3	CASSPSGGGSDTQYF
TRBV5-4	TRBJ2-5	CASSLGAGPLQETQYF
TRBV5-6	TRBJ2-3	CASSLDSFSTDTQYF
TRBV4-1	TRBJ2-5	CASSQEPGGAGETQYF
TRBV29-1	TRBJ2-3	CSVGRSSGGTGTDTQYF
TRBV19	TRBJ2-7	CASSPRGGKLVDEQYF
TRBV19	TRBJ1-4	CASSIDSEGAEKLFF
TRBV9	TRBJ2-2	CASSVETGGLSVGELFF
TRBV1	TRBJ2-4	CTSSQPSRGLAKNIQYF
TRBV4-3	TRBJ1-4	CASSSTLGKLFF
TRBV5-1	TRBJ1-1	CASSLAGGLEAFF
TRBV5-1	TRBJ2-5	CASSLGSEETQYF